This record looks at one T cell receptor beta chain sequence and its context. The antigen is not known. This sample is drawn from a study of cytomegalovirus exposure and HLA in healthy donors. Trimming stripped 3 bases from V and 2 bases from J, with 12 bases between. This CDR3 is built from 15 residues. The germline V gene has CDR1 MGHRA and CDR2 YSYEKL. Primers: 60 Vbeta forward and 13 Jbeta reverse. The data were produced by immunoSEQ multiplex PCR, yet TCRdb's version contains in-frame clones alone and is incomplete. This sample has about 160,000 clones; about 86% occur once, and the top ten carry over 1.5%. Study-wide results and caveats: Across donors, presence/absence analyses took sequencing depth to be roughly uniform. In a later analysis, parvovirus B19, influenza, CMV and Epstein-Barr virus appeared linked to several top co-occurrence clusters. Analysis was carried out at a later point, and it linked a missense DCLRE1C variant to TCR beta V- and J-gene trimming.

V usage is TRBV4-1 and J usage is TRBJ2-3; possibly TRBD2 for D (7 bases). The sequenced sample was PBMCs. This TCR derives from a woman aged 18-35 years in good health and CMV-seronegative. CDR3 DNA sequence: TGCGCCAGCAGCCATGAGGGGGACTACACAGATACGCAGTATTTT. It yields the protein CASSHEGDYTDTQYF.